A selection of T cell receptor beta chains follows, all from one sample in a study of T cell repertoires in cytomegalovirus infection. TCRdb used MiXCR to reprocess the reads, holding one entry per CDR3 protein. The sample consists of 26,000 or so distinct CDR3 sequences, under 20% of them appearing once. No antigen has been identified for these receptors. Sequencing was performed on CD8+ T cells from cultured PBMCs, taken from culture after CMV antigen stimulation. The receptors derive from a human donor in good health (CMV status not recorded). Some clones in this sample may be carry-over from other donors' samples. CDR3s include the opening cysteine and the closing phenylalanine or tryptophan. D genes are given only for firm matches. Size is stated for part of the rows, as once, few or many counts, or as a class when the clone is expanded.

d_call,j_call,v_call,clone_size,cdr3_aa,cdr3_nt
-,TRBJ2-7,TRBV6-1,-,CASNGGLYEQYF,TGTGCCAGCAATGGGGGTCTCTACGAGCAGTACTTC
-,TRBJ2-7,TRBV27,-,CASRQGREQYF,TGTGCCAGCAGACAGGGTCGCGAGCAGTACTTC
TRBD1,TRBJ1-1,TRBV12-3/TRBV12-4,-,CASSILYRGDNTEAFF,TGTGCCAGCAGTATCTTGTACAGGGGAGACAACACTGAAGCTTTCTTT
TRBD1,TRBJ2-7,TRBV4-2,few,CASSPGGRREQYF,TGTGCCAGCAGCCCAGGGGGCCGGCGCGAGCAGTACTTC
TRBD1,TRBJ2-3,TRBV15,few,CATSLRDRGPTDTQYF,TGTGCCACCTCACTCCGGGACAGGGGGCCCACAGATACGCAGTATTTT
-,TRBJ1-6,TRBV7-2,-,CASSLDTYLHF,TGTGCCAGCAGCTTGGACACTTACCTCCACTTT
-,TRBJ2-2,TRBV6-2/TRBV6-3,few,CASSYLGFTGELFF,TGTGCCAGCAGTTACCTGGGGTTCACCGGGGAGCTGTTTTTT
TRBD1,TRBJ2-1,TRBV5-6,few,CASSLDFRTGRNEQFF,TGTGCCAGCAGCTTGGATTTCCGGACAGGGCGCAATGAGCAGTTCTTC
TRBD2,TRBJ2-3,TRBV19,few,CASSITLAGSDTQYF,TGTGCCAGTAGTATAACCCTAGCGGGGTCAGATACGCAGTATTTT
TRBD2,TRBJ2-7,TRBV7-2,many,CASSRLRTGTSGNLEQYF,TGTGCCAGCAGCCGTCTAAGAACCGGGACTAGCGGGAATCTCGAGCAGTACTTC
TRBD2,TRBJ2-3,TRBV27,-,CASSKGLAGTDTQYF,TGTGCCAGCAGCAAGGGACTAGCGGGAACAGATACGCAGTATTTT
-,TRBJ2-2,TRBV7-8,few,CASSPLGNTGELFF,TGTGCCAGCAGCCCCTTAGGTAACACCGGGGAGCTGTTTTTT
-,TRBJ2-7,TRBV2,many,CATGQGVYEQYF,TGTGCCACAGGACAAGGGGTCTACGAGCAGTACTTC
TRBD1,TRBJ2-6,TRBV7-6,few,CASSLSRDRAGANVLTF,TGTGCCAGCAGCTTAAGCCGGGACAGGGCTGGGGCCAACGTCCTGACTTTC
TRBD1,TRBJ2-7,TRBV6-1,many,CASVDRAFSYEQYF,TGTGCCAGCGTCGACAGGGCCTTCTCCTACGAGCAGTACTTC
-,TRBJ2-5,TRBV12-3/TRBV12-4,few,CASSSPGTGYQETQYF,TGTGCCAGCAGTTCCCCCGGGACTGGTTATCAAGAGACCCAGTACTTC
TRBD1,TRBJ2-7,TRBV11-3,-,CASSLRTGREQYF,TGTGCCAGCAGCCTACGGACAGGTCGCGAGCAGTACTTC
TRBD1,TRBJ2-2,TRBV7-2,-,CASSLTGGGTGELFF,TGTGCCAGCAGCCTAACAGGGGGTGGGACCGGGGAGCTGTTTTTT
TRBD1,TRBJ1-4,TRBV7-6,-,CASGTGASSNEKLFF,TGTGCCAGCGGGACAGGGGCCTCCTCTAATGAAAAACTGTTTTTT
-,TRBJ2-5,TRBV7-3,few,CASSLTRVTYQETQYF,TGTGCCAGCAGCCTAACTAGGGTTACGTACCAAGAGACCCAGTACTTC
TRBD2,TRBJ2-7,TRBV6-1,few,CASSEAAGGTYEQYF,TGTGCCAGCAGTGAAGCCGCGGGGGGCACCTACGAGCAGTACTTC
-,TRBJ2-7,TRBV7-6,-,CASSNVGGPSSYEQYF,TGTGCCAGCAGCAACGTAGGGGGGCCGAGCTCCTACGAGCAGTACTTC
-,TRBJ2-2,TRBV7-2,few,CASSFSENTGELFF,TGTGCCAGCAGCTTCAGTGAAAACACCGGGGAGCTGTTTTTT
TRBD1,TRBJ2-7,TRBV9,-,CASSAGTVFYEQYF,TGTGCCAGCAGCGCCGGGACAGTGTTTTACGAGCAGTACTTC
-,TRBJ1-2,TRBV4-3,few,CASSQVGVGYTF,TGCGCCAGCAGCCAAGTGGGTGTTGGCTACACCTTC
TRBD1,TRBJ1-2,TRBV4-1,-,CASSQIQGDGYTF,TGTGCCAGCAGCCAGATACAGGGGGATGGCTACACCTTC
-,TRBJ2-7,TRBV7-8,-,CASWGIWSYEQYF,TGTGCCAGTTGGGGGATTTGGTCCTACGAGCAGTACTTC
-,TRBJ1-1,TRBV10-3,-,CAISSEPLNTEAFF,TGTGCCATCAGCTCTGAACCCCTGAACACTGAAGCTTTCTTT
-,TRBJ2-2,TRBV7-8,-,CASSLPDRGPGGGELFF,TGTGCCAGCAGCCTCCCGGACCGGGGCCCCGGGGGCGGGGAGCTGTTTTTT
-,TRBJ1-5,TRBV19,few,CASSSRVSNQPQHF,TGTGCCAGTAGTAGTCGTGTCAGCAATCAGCCCCAGCATTTT
TRBD1,TRBJ1-4,TRBV29-1,few,CSVAFERGLSEKLFF,TGCAGCGTTGCATTCGAAAGGGGGCTAAGTGAAAAACTGTTTTTT
-,TRBJ1-1,TRBV9,few,CASSPSRLGDTEAFF,TGTGCCAGCAGCCCCTCACGTCTGGGGGACACTGAAGCTTTCTTT
TRBD2,TRBJ2-1,TRBV7-8,-,CASSFQRGLNNEQFF,TGTGCCAGCAGCTTCCAGCGGGGGCTGAACAATGAGCAGTTCTTC
-,TRBJ1-1,TRBV29-1,-,CSVFGGTEAFF,TGCAGCGTATTCGGGGGCACTGAAGCTTTCTTT
TRBD1,TRBJ1-2,TRBV7-2,few,CASSRGQGIYGYTF,TGTGCCAGCAGCAGGGGACAGGGGATCTATGGCTACACCTTC
-,TRBJ1-1,TRBV7-2,few,CASSTRQWTEAFF,TGTGCCAGCAGCACGAGACAGTGGACCGAAGCTTTCTTT
-,TRBJ2-2,TRBV7-9,-,CASTLNAGELFF,TGTGCCAGCACCCTAAATGCCGGGGAGCTGTTTTTT
TRBD1,TRBJ1-2,TRBV10-3,few,CAISDPMTGATNYGYTF,TGTGCCATCAGTGATCCTATGACAGGGGCTACAAACTATGGCTACACCTTC
-,TRBJ1-1,TRBV29-1,-,CSADHRLEAFF,TGCAGCGCTGACCACAGGTTGGAAGCTTTCTTT
-,TRBJ1-3,TRBV15,-,CATKPRGGYGGNTIYF,TGTGCCACCAAGCCGAGAGGAGGGTACGGTGGAAACACCATATATTTT
-,TRBJ2-7,TRBV11-1,once,CASSLADGFYEQYF,TGTGCCAGCAGCCTAGCTGACGGATTCTACGAGCAGTACTTC
TRBD2,TRBJ2-1,TRBV7-9,-,CASSPRLAGGSFSYNEQFF,TGTGCCAGCAGCCCCCGACTAGCGGGGGGATCCTTCTCCTACAATGAGCAGTTCTTC
TRBD1,TRBJ2-3,TRBV7-2,-,CASSHGQGSTDTQYF,TGTGCCAGCAGCCATGGACAGGGAAGCACAGATACGCAGTATTTT
TRBD1,TRBJ1-2,TRBV7-6,-,CASSSGQDYGYTF,TGTGCCAGCAGCTCCGGACAGGACTATGGCTACACCTTC
-,TRBJ1-1,TRBV27,few,CASRLGRGLTEAFF,TGTGCCAGCCGCTTAGGGCGGGGGTTAACTGAAGCTTTCTTT
TRBD2,TRBJ2-1,TRBV7-2,-,CASSVPWTSGGASREQFF,TGTGCCAGCAGCGTACCGTGGACTAGCGGGGGGGCGAGTAGGGAGCAGTTCTTC
TRBD2,TRBJ2-5,TRBV9,few,CASSVVASGQETQYF,TGTGCCAGCAGCGTAGTGGCTAGCGGCCAAGAGACCCAGTACTTC
-,TRBJ2-1,TRBV7-2,many,CASSFNEQFF,TGTGCCAGCAGCTTCAATGAGCAGTTCTTC
TRBD1,TRBJ2-1,TRBV9,-,CASSVGTGGGNEQFF,TGTGCCAGCAGCGTAGGGACAGGGGGAGGGAATGAGCAGTTCTTC
-,TRBJ2-1,TRBV7-2,-,CASSSSGSGNEQFF,TGTGCCAGCAGCTCGTCGGGGTCGGGGAATGAGCAGTTCTTC